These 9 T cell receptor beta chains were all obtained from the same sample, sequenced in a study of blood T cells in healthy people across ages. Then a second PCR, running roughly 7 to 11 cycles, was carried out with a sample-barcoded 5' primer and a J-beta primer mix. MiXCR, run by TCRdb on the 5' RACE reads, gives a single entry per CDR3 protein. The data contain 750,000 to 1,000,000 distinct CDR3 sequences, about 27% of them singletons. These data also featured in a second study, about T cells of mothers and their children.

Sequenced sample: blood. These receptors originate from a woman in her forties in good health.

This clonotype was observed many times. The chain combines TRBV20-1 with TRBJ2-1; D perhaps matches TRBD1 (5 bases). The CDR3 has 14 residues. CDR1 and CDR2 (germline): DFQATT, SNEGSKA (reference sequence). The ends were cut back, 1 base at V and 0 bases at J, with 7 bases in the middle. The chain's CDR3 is CSARGQYSYNEQFF. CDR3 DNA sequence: TGCAGTGCTAGAGGACAGTACTCCTACAATGAGCAGTTCTTC.

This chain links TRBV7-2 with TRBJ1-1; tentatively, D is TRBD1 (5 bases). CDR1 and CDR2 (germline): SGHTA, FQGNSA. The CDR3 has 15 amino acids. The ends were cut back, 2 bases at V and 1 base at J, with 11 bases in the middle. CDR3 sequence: CASSLLGARNTEAFF. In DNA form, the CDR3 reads TGTGCCAGCAGCTTACTAGGGGCGCGGAACACTGAAGCTTTCTTT.

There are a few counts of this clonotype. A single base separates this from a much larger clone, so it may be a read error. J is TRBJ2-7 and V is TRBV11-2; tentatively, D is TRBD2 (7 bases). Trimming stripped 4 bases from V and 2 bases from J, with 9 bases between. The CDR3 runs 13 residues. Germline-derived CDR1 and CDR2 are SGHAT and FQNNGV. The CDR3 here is CASSWEGAYEQYF. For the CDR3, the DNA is TGTGCCAGCAGCTGGGAGGGGGCCTACGAGCAGTACTTC.

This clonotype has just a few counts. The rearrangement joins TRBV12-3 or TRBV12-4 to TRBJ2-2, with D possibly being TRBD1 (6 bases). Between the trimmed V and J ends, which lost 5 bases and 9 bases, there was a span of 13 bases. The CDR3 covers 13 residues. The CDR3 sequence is CASSPVGHRELFF. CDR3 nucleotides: TGTGCCAGCAGTCCCGTGGGACATCGGGAGCTGTTTTTT.

The CDR3 region is CASTSGGIYNEQFF. CDR3 nucleotide sequence: TGTGCCAGCACCTCGGGGGGGATTTACAATGAGCAGTTCTTC. V is TRBV12-3 or TRBV12-4 and J is TRBJ2-1; 8 nucleotides line up with TRBD2. This CDR3 has 14 residues. J lost 4 bases, V lost 7 bases, and 6 bases had no gene match.

The CDR3 is CSASMDSNYGYTF. CDR3 DNA: TGCAGTGCCTCTATGGACAGCAACTATGGCTACACCTTC. V is TRBV20-1 and J is TRBJ1-2; tentatively, D is TRBD1 (6 bases). This CDR3 spans 13 amino acids. CDR1 is DFQATT, CDR2 SNEGSKA, per germline (reference sequence). V lost 6 bases, J lost 2 bases, and 13 bases lay in between.

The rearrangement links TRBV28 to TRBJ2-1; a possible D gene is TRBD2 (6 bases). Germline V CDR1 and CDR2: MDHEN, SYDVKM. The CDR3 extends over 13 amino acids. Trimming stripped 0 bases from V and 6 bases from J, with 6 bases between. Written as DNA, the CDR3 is TGTGCCAGCAGTTTATGGCGGGGCAATGAGCAGTTCTTC. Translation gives CASSLWRGNEQFF.

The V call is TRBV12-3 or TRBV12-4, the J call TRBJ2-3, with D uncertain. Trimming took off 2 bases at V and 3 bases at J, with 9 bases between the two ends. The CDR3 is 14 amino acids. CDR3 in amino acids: CASSLRIVTDTQYF. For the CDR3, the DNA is TGTGCCAGCAGTTTAAGAATAGTAACAGATACGCAGTATTTT.

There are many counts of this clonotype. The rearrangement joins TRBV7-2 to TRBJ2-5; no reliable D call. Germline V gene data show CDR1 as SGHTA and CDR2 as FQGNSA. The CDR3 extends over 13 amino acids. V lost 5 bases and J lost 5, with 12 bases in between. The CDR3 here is CASSMWRLETQYF. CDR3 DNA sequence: TGTGCCAGCAGCATGTGGCGGTTGGAGACCCAGTACTTC.